This passage covers 10 T cell receptor beta chains from one sample sequenced in a study of shared T cell receptors in the human thymus. Some clones are missing from TCRdb's copy, which holds only in-frame ones; the method was immunoSEQ multiplex PCR. The sample consists of 550,000 to 800,000 clones, approximately 85% of them appearing once. This same sample was also part of a study on human thymus T cells.

The specimen was thymocytes. The origin of the receptors is a girl less than two years old with a congenital heart defect.

The chain combines TRBV6-1 with TRBJ2-2, with 10 nucleotides matching TRBD1. Germline loops: CDR1 MNHNS, CDR2 SASEGT. The CDR3 is 19 amino acids. The ends lost 1 base at V and 5 bases at J; junction bases unmatched: 13. The DNA for the CDR3 is TGTGCCAGCAGTGAAGGAGTCCAAAGGGACAGGGGAACAACCGGGGAGCTGTTTTTT. Translation gives CASSEGVQRDRGTTGELFF.

The V call is TRBV25-1, the J call TRBJ2-3; no definite D call. Germline loops: CDR1 MGHDK, CDR2 SYGVNS. The CDR3 is made up of 13 amino acids. The V end was cut by 1 base, the J end by 10 bases, with 12 bases between. This chain's CDR3 is CASSESVPNAQYF. CDR3 DNA sequence: TGTGCCAGCAGTGAATCGGTGCCCAATGCGCAGTATTTT.

The J gene is TRBJ2-1, the V gene TRBV27; TRBD2 agrees at 11 bases. Looked up from germline, CDR1 is MNHEY and CDR2 is SMNVEV (reference sequence). Trimming cost V 5 bases and J 8 bases; bases outside gene matches: 11. The CDR3 consists of 16 residues. The DNA of the CDR3 is TGTGCCAGCAGTCAATTTGTAGCGGGGGGGCTAGATGAGCAGTTCTTC. This codes for CASSQFVAGGLDEQFF.

The chain carries TRBV27 and TRBJ2-2; possibly TRBD1 for D (6 bases). The CDR3 runs 16 residues. CDR1 and CDR2 (germline): MNHEY, SMNVEV (reference sequence). V shed 7 bases and J shed 7 bases, with 22 bases lying between them. In nucleotides, the CDR3 is TGTGCCAGCAAAACGACACCAGGACAGACTATCGGGGAGCTGTTTTTT. This sequence encodes CASKTTPGQTIGELFF.

Written as DNA, the CDR3 is TGCGCCAGCAGCTTGGCCACCAGGACAGGACCGAACACTGAAGCTTTCTTT. Translated, it gives CASSLATRTGPNTEAFF. The V gene is TRBV5-1, the J gene TRBJ1-1; 7 nucleotides match TRBD1. This CDR3 comprises 17 residues. Germline V gene lookup returns CDR1 SGHRS and CDR2 YFSETQ. V gave up 0 bases and J gave up 1 base; unmatched junction bases: 9.

The J gene is TRBJ1-5, the V gene TRBV19; possibly TRBD1 for D (6 bases). In germline, CDR1 is LNHDA, CDR2 SQIVND (reference sequence). V was clipped by 6 bases and J by 4 bases, with 13 bases between them. The CDR3 totals 14 residues. CDR3 bases: TGTGCCAGTAGCCTGAGACAGGCGAATCAGCCCCAGCATTTT. Translation: CASSLRQANQPQHF. The full variable domain, with the rest looked up from reference TRBV19 and TRBJ1-5, is DGGITQSPKYLFRKEGQNVTLSCEQNLNHDAMYWYRQDPGQGLRLIYYSQIVNDFQKGDIAEGYSVSREKKESFPLTVTSAQKNPTAFYLCASSLRQANQPQHFGDGTRLSIL.

The V and J genes are TRBV5-1 and TRBJ2-7, with TRBD1 matching 12 bases. This CDR3 is built from 17 residues. With V trimmed by 7 bases and J by 4 bases, 15 bases remained unmatched. Germline V gene data show CDR1 as SGHRS and CDR2 as YFSETQ. Here the CDR3 DNA reads TGCGCCAGCGGCCACGCAACCGGGACAGGGGGCAGGTACGAGCAGTACTTC. Translated: CASGHATGTGGRYEQYF.

This clone has just one count. J is TRBJ1-6 and V is TRBV30; D perhaps matches TRBD1 (6 bases). The CDR3 has 14 residues. Germline V lookup: CDR1 GTSNPN, CDR2 SVGIG (reference sequence). V was trimmed by 5 bases and J by 6 bases, leaving 14 bases between them. The CDR3 is CAWGPGDTNSPLHF. DNA of the CDR3: TGTGCCTGGGGCCCTGGGGACACTAATTCACCCCTCCACTTT.

J is TRBJ2-1 and V is TRBV5-4; D may be TRBD2 (6 bases). The CDR3 sequence is 13 residues long. With 6 bases removed from V and 7 bases from J, the gap between germline ends came to 14 bases. The germline V gene encodes CDR1 SGHNT and CDR2 YYREEE (reference sequence). Here the CDR3 reads CASIPFRGNEQFF. Written as DNA, the CDR3 is TGTGCCAGCATTCCTTTCCGGGGGAATGAGCAGTTCTTC.

This clone was recorded only once. The genes are TRBV7-9 and TRBJ2-1; TRBD2 matches at 11 bases. Unmatched junction bases numbered 6, after V lost 6 bases and J lost 2 bases. The CDR3 covers 16 residues. Germline V gives CDR1 SEHNR, CDR2 FQNEAQ (reference sequence). The CDR3 loop reads CASRSGSGGAYNEQFF. In nucleotides, the CDR3 is TGTGCCAGCAGATCAGGTAGCGGGGGGGCCTACAATGAGCAGTTCTTC.